This TCR beta chain is from a study of beta chain features in type 1 diabetes listed by TCRdb under 2018. Background on the whole study: Patients and healthy donors did not differ in mean age, gender distribution, total cell number or subset yield. A total of over 90,000,000 sorted cells were examined across all samples, and a strong correlation was observed between cell number per subset and RNA yield. The study compared the TCRB repertoires of sorted circulating CD4+ T cell subsets in recently diagnosed type 1 diabetes patients with those in matched healthy donors. Whereas all 30 or so donors provided naive and central memory subsets, regulatory and stem cell-like memory subsets were isolated from just 8 patients and about 8 healthy donors. The full study reports these points: Naive, central memory and regulatory TCRB repertoires appeared to be more similar among patients than among healthy donors. Because cDNA rather than genomic DNA was sequenced, highly expressing activated cells could have been over-represented, although no difference in activation and CD3 levels was found between groups. HLA sub-analyses involved small numbers of individuals, so any influence of HLA type on TCRB rearrangement remained unresolved. At VDJ recombination sites, patients with type 1 diabetes made fewer insertions and deleted more nucleotides, a pattern implying thymic rearrangement abnormalities. Shorter templates might be favored by PCR, yet because patient and control samples were amplified and corrected together, any such skew would affect both groups equally. A moderate but significant shortening of TCRB CDR3 length was observed in type 1 diabetes patients in all four CD4+ subsets.

V loses 4 bases of germline sequence and J loses 10 bases, and the interval between the two ends is 16 bases. Taken from the germline V gene, the CDR1 and CDR2 loops are MDHEN and SYDVKM. The cysteine opens and the phenylalanine closes a CDR3 of 14 amino acids. Here the CDR3 DNA is all that survives: 42 bases in frame from base 1. In the case of this clone: Its antigen is currently not known. Base qualities are not recorded, but no much larger clone differs from it by a single base.

A single peripheral blood draw of approximately 0.11 L on average was collected from each donor into heparinised tubes. A BD FACSAria II and a panel including CD45RO, CCR7, CD25, CD127, CD95 and CD27 were used to sort naive, central memory, regulatory and stem cell-like memory CD4+ T cells. A purity above 98% was achieved for all sorted populations. Right away, PBMCs were isolated by Lymphoprep density gradient centrifugation and were stained directly, with no culture step. Samples were stained and sorted in pairs, with one healthy donor and one patient per experiment, so that batch effects were minimized. The entire amount of isolated RNA was reverse transcribed using the High Capacity cDNA Reverse Transcription Kit, so the sequenced TCRB transcripts were expressed ones. Deep immunoSEQ sequencing was applied to naive, central memory and regulatory T cell samples, giving an average of approximately 4 million total reads per sample. Sorted cells were lysed in RLT buffer, and RNA was extracted using DNase-treated RNeasy Micro or Mini kits according to cell number. Each cell subset was processed on its own to prevent cross-contamination, while patient and healthy donor samples were processed together. TCRB sequences were amplified from cDNA with the immunoSEQ multiplex PCR, producing 87-bp fragments spanning the CDR3 region. Sequencing of the amplicons was performed on the Illumina HiSeq platform. The authors processed their data as follows. PCR bias was computationally corrected using synthetic template baselines, reads within Hamming distance 2 were collapsed, and singletons that could not be merged were discarded. Reads were aligned to IMGT to assign V, D and J genes, CDR3 length, and insertions or deletions at six rearrangement sites. Within each subset, clonotype counts were normalized to sorted cell number, after which true diversity and Gini coefficients were computed with the tcR R package. The overlap coefficient, calculated on TCRB nucleotide sequences, was used to quantify repertoire sharing. As a proxy for the pre-selection repertoire, out-of-frame TCRB sequences from naive cells were analyzed. TCRdb carries this immuneACCESS record with in-frame sequences only. Its versions omit some clonotypes, under half of them owing to an unresolved V gene in the studies checked, with the rest unexplained. The DNA gave D and trimming, while V, J and clone size come from that table. The sample records 860,000 or so clones, about a sixth of which are singletons. The ten most abundant clones make up 0.023% of the sample.

The chain joins TRBV28 to TRBJ1-4; no D gene call is confident. Input material: naive CD4+ T cells from blood. Taken with the paper, the label for cell subset or site translates to: true naive CD4+ T cells. The receptor's source is a woman in her late teens or twenties in good health. The DNA reads TGTGCCAGCAGTTCCCACCGGGTGTCGGGAAAACTGTTTTTT. Its protein is CASSSHRVSGKLFF.